This TCR beta chain comes out of a study of CD8 T cells in Susac syndrome. After extraction with the RNeasy kit, roughly 0.45 to 1 ug of the RNA was reverse transcribed using random hexamers. Each CDR3 protein is one row after TCRdb ran MiXCR on the immunoSEQ multiplex PCR reads. The sample holds around 80,000 distinct CDR3 sequences, about 94% seen once. The ends were cut back, 0 bases at V and 9 bases at J, with 21 bases in the middle. The CDR3 length is 16 residues. Germline V gene lookup returns CDR1 LGHNA and CDR2 YSLEER. The sample comprised CD8+ T cells from PBMCs. The chain couples TRBV4-3 to TRBJ2-7; D may be TRBD2 (6 bases). The receptor was isolated from a human donor with Susac syndrome. The CDR3 is CASSQDLGSPGVGQYF. CDR3 coding DNA: TGCGCCAGCAGCCAAGATTTGGGTAGCCCGGGGGTTGGGCAGTACTTC.